A selection of T cell receptor beta chains follows, all from one sample in a study of cytomegalovirus exposure and HLA in healthy donors. Method: immunoSEQ multiplex PCR; TCRdb's copy keeps in-frame clones and lacks some. This sample carries 100,000 to 150,000 clones, roughly 80% of them seen once, and the ten largest clones take about 1.7%. Sequences were obtained from PBMCs. The receptors were sampled from a man between 18 and 29 years old in good health and CMV-seronegative. The CDR3 runs from the conserved cysteine through the conserved F or W. The D gene is left open where the match is weak. Size is omitted from some rows. Given values are once, few, many or a class for expanded clones.

CASSLYSRDTQYF TGTGCCAGCAGCCTATACTCCAGGGATACGCAGTATTTT TRBV11-2 - - TRBJ2-3
CASSLAAKDSPLHF TGTGCCAGCTCCCTTGCGGCTAAAGATTCACCCCTCCACTTT TRBV18 - - TRBJ1-6
CASSPGLAGGRGTQYF TGTGCCAGCAGCCCGGGACTAGCGGGGGGGCGAGGGACCCAGTACTTC TRBV7-2 TRBD2 - TRBJ2-5
CASSPRVSNQPQHF TGTGCCAGCAGCCCCCGGGTTAGCAATCAGCCCCAGCATTTT TRBV6-1 - - TRBJ1-5
CASRPSQGRGNQPQHF TGTGCCAGCAGACCCTCACAGGGTAGAGGCAATCAGCCCCAGCATTTT TRBV7-2 - - TRBJ1-5
CSVATRNEQFF TGCAGCGTTGCGACAAGGAATGAGCAGTTCTTC TRBV29-1 - - TRBJ2-1
CATSPGAPGEKLFF TGTGCCACCAGTCCAGGGGCCCCCGGGGAAAAACTGTTTTTT TRBV2 - - TRBJ1-4
CASSPRTGGKAFF TGTGCCAGCAGCCCCCGGACAGGTGGTAAAGCTTTCTTT TRBV2 TRBD1 - TRBJ1-1
CASTPLLGHTFPYEQYF TGTGCCAGCACCCCCTTGTTGGGACACACCTTCCCCTACGAGCAGTACTTC TRBV2 - - TRBJ2-7
CASSDSPGGYGYTF TGTGCCAGCAGTGACTCGCCAGGGGGCTATGGCTACACCTTC TRBV6-4 TRBD1 - TRBJ1-2
CASSFFGQEINYGYTF TGTGCCAGCAGCTTCTTTGGACAGGAGATTAACTATGGCTACACCTTC TRBV7-9 TRBD1 - TRBJ1-2
CASSFSGTKTYEQYF TGTGCCAGCAGCTTCTCCGGGACAAAAACCTACGAGCAGTACTTC TRBV7-6 - once TRBJ2-7
CASSPPASGGTDTQYF TGTGCCAGCTCACCACCCGCCAGCGGTGGCACAGATACGCAGTATTTT TRBV18 - - TRBJ2-3
CASSQERNYGYTF TGCGCCAGCAGCCAAGAGCGGAACTATGGCTACACCTTC TRBV4-1 - - TRBJ1-2
CASSPISGNTEAFF TGTGCCAGCTCACCAATTAGCGGGAACACTGAAGCTTTCTTT TRBV18 - - TRBJ1-1
CASSLVRGTDNQKLFF TGTGCCAGCAGCTTGGTCCGGGGGACAGATAATCAAAAACTGTTTTTT TRBV5-6 TRBD1 few TRBJ1-4
CASTPTAGGSSPLHF TGTGCCAGCACCCCTACGGCAGGGGGAAGTTCACCCCTCCACTTT TRBV5-6 TRBD1 once TRBJ1-6
CASSPSLGLFSYNEQFF TGCGCCAGCAGCCCATCATTGGGCCTTTTTTCCTACAATGAGCAGTTCTTC TRBV5-1 - - TRBJ2-1
CASSEPGLAGGELFF TGTGCCAGCAGCGAACCGGGACTAGCGGGCGGGGAGCTGTTTTTT TRBV7-8 TRBD2 - TRBJ2-2
CARQGTEAFF TGTGCCAGACAGGGCACTGAAGCTTTCTTT TRBV7-7 - - TRBJ1-1
CASFRTGGRAFF TGTGCCAGTTTCCGGACAGGAGGTAGAGCTTTCTTT TRBV19 TRBD1 - TRBJ1-1
CASRQTGGTGELFF TGTGCCAGCAGACAGACAGGGGGTACCGGGGAGCTGTTTTTT TRBV11-2 TRBD1 - TRBJ2-2
CASSQRGQGTGNTIYF TGCGCCAGCAGCCAAAGGGGACAGGGGACTGGAAACACCATATATTTT TRBV4-3 TRBD1 - TRBJ1-3
CASSRDSSSYNEQFF TGTGCCAGCAGCAGGGACTCAAGCTCCTACAATGAGCAGTTCTTC TRBV5-4 - - TRBJ2-1
CASSQETGGDTQYF TGCGCCAGCAGCCAAGAGACAGGCGGGGATACGCAGTATTTT TRBV4-3 - - TRBJ2-3
CASSTNTGELFF TGTGCCAGTAGTACAAACACCGGGGAGCTGTTTTTT TRBV19 - - TRBJ2-2
CASSTGQGLYEQYF TGTGCCAGCAGTACTGGACAGGGGCTATACGAGCAGTACTTC TRBV2 TRBD1 - TRBJ2-7
CASRDRGTLSGANVLTF TGTGCCAGCAGGGACAGGGGGACGCTCTCTGGGGCCAACGTCCTGACTTTC TRBV6-4 TRBD1 - TRBJ2-6
CASSQLAGETGELFF TGTGCCAGCAGTCAACTGGCGGGAGAGACCGGGGAGCTGTTTTTT TRBV7-2 TRBD2 - TRBJ2-2
CASSESGVFTEAFF TGTGCCAGCAGTGAATCAGGGGTATTCACTGAAGCTTTCTTT TRBV6-1 - few TRBJ1-1
CASSKPTTTGEAFF TGTGCCAGTAGTAAACCAACTACAACCGGTGAAGCTTTCTTT TRBV19 - once TRBJ1-1